These 21 T cell receptor beta chains share one sample of origin, sequenced in a study of T cell repertoires in cytomegalovirus infection. Via MiXCR, TCRdb re-called the reads, giving one row per CDR3 protein. The sample lists 250,000 to 300,000 distinct CDR3 sequences; 20% to 25% were seen once. Their antigens remain unidentified. This material consisted of cultured PBMCs, taken from culture after CMV antigen stimulation. The receptor set was obtained from a human donor in good health (CMV status not recorded). Some clones in this sample may be carry-over from other donors' samples.

V gene TRBV19 combines with J gene TRBJ1-5; TRBD1 agrees at 7 bases. V gave up 6 bases and J gave up 6 bases; unmatched junction bases: 11. Germline CDR1 and CDR2: LNHDA and SQIVND (reference sequence). The CDR3 has 15 residues. This CDR3 is CASSPGQGDGQPQHF. The CDR3 nucleotides are TGTGCCAGTAGCCCGGGTCAGGGGGACGGTCAGCCCCAGCATTTT.

This clonotype was recorded a few times. This sequence joins TRBV10-3 and TRBJ2-4; D is perhaps TRBD2 (6 bases). V gave up 5 bases and J gave up 5 bases, with 13 bases separating them. Germline CDR1 reads ENHRY; CDR2 reads SYGVKD. The CDR3 is 14 residues long. The CDR3 protein is CAISPVGGENIQYF. CDR3 coding DNA: TGTGCCATCAGTCCGGTCGGAGGGGAAAACATTCAGTACTTC.

V is TRBV6-5 and J is TRBJ2-7; 9 bases match TRBD1. Germline CDR1 reads MNHEY; CDR2 reads SVGAGI. V dropped 2 bases and J dropped 0; count of bases not matched to a gene: 8. CDR3 length: 17 residues. In nucleotides, the CDR3 is TGTGCCAGCAGTTACGACATCGGGACAGGGATCTCCTACGAGCAGTACTTC. Encoded protein: CASSYDIGTGISYEQYF.

The table lists this clonotype with many counts. The rearrangement uses TRBV7-2 and TRBJ2-4; the D call may be TRBD1 or TRBD2 (5 bases each). V lost 10 bases and J lost 0, with 16 bases in between. Germline lookup yields CDR1 SGHTA and CDR2 FQGNSA. The CDR3 has 15 amino acids. CDR3 sequence: CATGPGRLAKNIQYF. CDR3 nucleotide sequence: TGTGCCACTGGCCCGGGGCGGTTAGCCAAAAACATTCAGTACTTC.

This clonotype was picked up a small number of times. This sequence joins TRBV29-1 and TRBJ1-2; no clear D gene. The length of the CDR3 is 10 residues. The V gene lost 5 bases and the J gene lost 4 bases, with 5 bases spanning the gap. Germline loops: CDR1 SQVTM, CDR2 ANQGSEA. Here the CDR3 DNA reads TGCAGCGTTATGGGCTATGGCTACACCTTC. Protein sequence: CSVMGYGYTF.

This clonotype was seen more than once but under ten times. This sequence joins TRBV7-9 and TRBJ2-5; 7 bases are shared with TRBD1. Germline V CDR1 and CDR2: SEHNR, FQNEAQ (reference sequence). The CDR3 spans 14 residues. V gave up 0 bases and J gave up 6 bases; unmatched junction bases: 4. CDR3 protein: CASSLARQGQTQYF. DNA of the CDR3: TGTGCCAGCAGCTTAGCCCGACAGGGCCAGACCCAGTACTTC.

This clonotype was observed once. The J gene is TRBJ2-4, the V gene TRBV11-2; a weak D match, TRBD1 (5 bases). V was shortened by 5 bases and J by 0 bases, with 23 bases between the two germline ends. This CDR3 contains 19 residues. CDR1 is SGHAT, CDR2 FQNNGV, per germline. CDR3 amino acids: CASSAMVGQAYEAKNIQYF. The DNA for the CDR3 is TGTGCCAGCAGCGCGATGGTGGGGCAAGCCTATGAAGCCAAAAACATTCAGTACTTC.

This clonotype was detected a few times. The rearrangement uses TRBV6-6 and TRBJ1-2, with D possibly TRBD1 on 6 matching bases. This CDR3 has 14 amino acids. Looked up from germline, CDR1 is MNHNY and CDR2 is SVGAGI (reference sequence). V was trimmed by 5 bases and J by 8 bases, leaving 18 bases between them. The CDR3 spells CASSHTRGQIGYTF. The CDR3 bases are TGTGCCAGCAGTCACACCCGCGGACAGATCGGCTACACCTTC.

The chain combines TRBV7-4 with TRBJ2-7, with 10 nucleotides matching TRBD1. The germline CDR1 and CDR2 sequences are SGHVT and SQSDAQ. The V segment lost 4 bases and the J segment 5 bases; nucleotides outside the gene matches: 8. The CDR3 contains 15 residues. In nucleotides, the CDR3 is TGTGCCAGCAGCTCGCCGGGACAGGGGTTAAACGAGCAGTACTTC. This translates into CASSSPGQGLNEQYF.

This clonotype came up a few times. CDR3 in DNA: TGTGCCAGCAGCTTAGCATTTCAGGGATCACGGGGGACAGATACGCAGTATTTT. It translates to CASSLAFQGSRGTDTQYF. The chain couples TRBV7-6 to TRBJ2-3, with a possible D match to TRBD2 (6 bases). V was trimmed by 0 bases and J by 3 bases, leaving 19 bases between them. This CDR3 is 18 amino acids long. CDR1 and CDR2 (germline): SGHVS, FNYEAQ. The full variable domain, completed using reference TRBV7-6 and TRBJ2-3, is GAGVSQSPRYKVTKRGQDVALRCDPISGHVSLYWYRQALGQGPEFLTYFNYEAQQDKSGLPNDRFSAERPEGSISTLTIQRTEQRDSAMYRCASSLAFQGSRGTDTQYFGPGTRLTVL.

The chain combines TRBV7-3 with TRBJ2-1; 7 bases align to TRBD2. The ends lost 2 bases at V and 0 bases at J; junction bases unmatched: 4. Looked up from germline, CDR1 is SGHTA and CDR2 is FQGTGA. The CDR3 contains 16 residues. The CDR3 DNA follows: TGTGCCAGCAGCTTATCTAGCGGTAGCTCCTACAATGAGCAGTTCTTC. Protein sequence: CASSLSSGSSYNEQFF.

This clonotype was detected ten times or more. The CDR3 loop is CASRRRGARSYNEQFF. The CDR3 DNA reads TGTGCCAGCAGGCGGCGGGGGGCTCGCTCCTACAATGAGCAGTTCTTC. The gene calls are TRBV28 and TRBJ2-1; TRBD2 matches 8 bases. CDR1 and CDR2 from the germline V gene are MDHEN and SYDVKM. CDR3 length equals 16 residues. Unmatched junction bases numbered 7, after V lost 6 bases and J lost 0 bases. Full variable domain (rest looked up from reference TRBV28 and TRBJ2-1): DVKVTQSSRYLVKRTGEKVFLECVQDMDHENMFWYRQDPGLGLRLIYFSYDVKMKEKGDIPEGYSVSREKKERFSLILESASTNQTSMYLCASRRRGARSYNEQFFGPGTRLTVL.

V gene TRBV2 combines with J gene TRBJ2-1; 8 bases agree with TRBD1. The CDR3 totals 17 residues. CDR1 is SNHLY, CDR2 FYNNEI, per germline. Unmatched junction bases numbered 4, after V lost 0 bases and J lost 0 bases. As DNA, the CDR3 is TGTGCCAGCAGTGAAGCGCGGGACAGGTTCTCCTACAATGAGCAGTTCTTC. It codes for CASSEARDRFSYNEQFF.

The chain joins TRBV2 to TRBJ2-7; TRBD1 matches at 9 bases. Germline CDR1 and CDR2: SNHLY and FYNNEI. The CDR3 runs 14 residues. The J segment lost 3 bases and the V segment lost 8 bases, leaving 8 bases of the junction unmatched. The CDR3 sequence is CASQSGTGNYEQYF. CDR3 bases: TGTGCCAGCCAATCCGGGACAGGGAACTACGAGCAGTACTTC. The full variable domain, in which reference TRBV2 and TRBJ2-7 provide the parts outside the CDR3, is EPEVTQTPSHQVTQMGQEVILRCVPISNHLYFYWYRQILGQKVEFLVSFYNNEISEKSEIFDDQFSVERPDGSNFTLKIRSTKLEDSAMYFCASQSGTGNYEQYFGPGTRLTVT.

This clonotype was observed many times. V gene TRBV12-3 or TRBV12-4 combines with J gene TRBJ2-1; D ambiguous. V was trimmed by 6 bases and J by 7 bases, leaving 10 bases between them. The length of the CDR3 is 12 residues. DNA for the CDR3: TGTGCCAGCAGCTTATCGGGTAATGAGCAGTTCTTC. It specifies CASSLSGNEQFF.

The genes are TRBV7-2 and TRBJ2-3, with D maybe TRBD2 (6 bases). Per the germline V gene, CDR1 is SGHTA and CDR2 is FQGNSA. Trimming took off 5 bases at V and 6 bases at J, with 21 bases between the two ends. The CDR3 is made up of 16 amino acids. This CDR3 is CASSGDPAGPTDTQYF. The CDR3 DNA reads TGTGCCAGCAGCGGAGACCCGGCGGGACCGACCGATACGCAGTATTTT.

This clonotype was found many times. This rearrangement joins TRBV7-2 to TRBJ2-3; 10 bases align to TRBD2. The V gene's germline CDR1 is SGHTA and CDR2 FQGNSA. Germline trimming cut 1 base from V and 6 bases from J; bases unmatched to any gene: 7. The CDR3 runs to 16 residues. CDR3 DNA sequence: TGTGCCAGCAGCTTAGTGCCTAGCGGGAGATCGGATACGCAGTATTTT. Its protein is CASSLVPSGRSDTQYF.

The chain uses TRBV5-1 and TRBJ2-1; D remains ambiguous. There are 14 residues in the CDR3. Trimming removed 0 bases from V and 4 bases from J, with 8 bases in between. CDR1 and CDR2 (germline): SGHRS, YFSETQ. CDR3 loop: CASSLDSRYNEQFF. The DNA of the CDR3 is TGCGCCAGCAGCTTGGATAGTCGATACAATGAGCAGTTCTTC.

This clonotype has more than one count but fewer than ten. J is TRBJ1-2 and V is TRBV28; TRBD1 might be the D (6 bases). The germline V gene encodes CDR1 MDHEN and CDR2 SYDVKM. The CDR3 covers 17 residues. With 5 bases removed from V and 1 base from J, the gap between germline ends came to 20 bases. The CDR3 loop is CASSRDPRGALNYGYTF. The CDR3 DNA reads as TGTGCCAGCAGTCGAGACCCTCGGGGGGCGCTTAACTATGGCTACACCTTC.

This clonotype was counted a few times. V is TRBV4-1 and J is TRBJ1-5, with TRBD1 matching 7 bases. Germline V gives CDR1 MGHRA, CDR2 YSYEKL. J was trimmed by 0 bases and V by 0 bases; bases with no gene match: 11. This CDR3 comprises 19 residues. CDR3 protein: CASSQDLGQGVNSNQPQHF. In DNA form, the CDR3 reads TGCGCCAGCAGCCAAGATCTTGGTCAGGGGGTAAATAGCAATCAGCCCCAGCATTTT.

The chain uses TRBV27 and TRBJ2-2; D unresolved. The CDR3 has 13 amino acids. Germline V gene sequence: CDR1 MNHEY, CDR2 SMNVEV (reference sequence). V was cut by 9 bases and J by 5 bases, with 13 bases left in between. CDR3 sequence: CASKTAVTGELFF. The CDR3 DNA reads as TGTGCCAGTAAGACTGCGGTGACCGGGGAGCTGTTTTTT.